This passage covers 2 T cell receptor beta chains from one sample sequenced in a study of glioma-infiltrating T cells after dendritic cell vaccination. The time point here: after dendritic cell vaccination, including at tumor progression/relapse. The protocol was immunoSEQ multiplex PCR, while the TCRdb copy is restricted to in-frame clones and leaves out a portion. Of approximately 60,000 clones in the sample, roughly 86% were seen once. Sample: blood, taken after dendritic cell vaccination. These receptor sequences come from a human donor with glioblastoma.

CDR3 sequence (DNA): TGCGCCAGCAGTACAGGGGGCATAGGGAATCAGCCCCAGCATTTT. As protein: CASSTGGIGNQPQHF. The J gene is TRBJ1-5, the V gene TRBV5-1; 9 bases align to TRBD1. The CDR3 covers 15 residues. After removal of 5 bases from V and 4 bases from J, the junction contained 7 bases not matched to a gene. The V gene's germline CDR1 is SGHRS and CDR2 YFSETQ.

The rearrangement links TRBV7-3 to TRBJ2-7, with a weak D call TRBD2 (6 bases). The CDR3 totals 16 residues. CDR1 and CDR2 (germline): SGHTA, FQGTGA. Trimming stripped 2 bases from V and 3 bases from J, with 17 bases between. CDR3 sequence reads: CASSLSGGMVGYEQYF. CDR3 nucleotide sequence: TGTGCCAGCAGCTTATCGGGCGGGATGGTAGGCTACGAGCAGTACTTC. Variable domain in full (rest from reference TRBV7-3 and TRBJ2-7): GAGVSQTPSNKVTEKGKYVELRCDPISGHTALYWYRQSLGQGPEFLIYFQGTGAADDSGLPNDRFFAVRPEGSVSTLKIQRTERGDSAVYLCASSLSGGMVGYEQYFGPGTRLTVT.